Described below is a single TCR beta chain sequence and its context. Authors' processing steps: Counts of nucleated cells, estimated from reference gene primer amplification, were obtained. Sequencing used immunoSEQ multiplex PCR; TCRdb keeps in-frame clones, though not all of them. The DNA gave D and trimming, while V, J and clone size come from that table. The sample carries 140,000 to 150,000 clones, around 90% recorded once. The data stem from a study of blood T cell repertoires in COVID-19. Overall study context: In each case, the material was cDNA or gDNA derived from T cells, B-cell-depleted T cells, or PBMCs.

Per germline, CDR1 LNHDA and CDR2 SQIVND (reference sequence). The length of the CDR3 is 12 residues. The V end was cut by 5 bases, the J end by 4 bases, with 9 bases between. What was sequenced was peripheral blood. The rearrangement links TRBV19 to TRBJ2-7, with D maybe TRBD1 (5 bases). This TCR was sampled from a human donor in a cohort sampled during active COVID-19. CDR3 in DNA: TGTGCCAGTAGTTTTCAGGGTTACGAGCAGTACTTC. Amino acid sequence: CASSFQGYEQYF.